The 28 T cell receptor beta chains below were found in one sample sequenced in a study of post-analysis software for immune sequencing data. TCR beta cDNA libraries included unique molecular identifiers. TCRdb independently ran MiXCR on the PCR reads; one entry per CDR3 protein. The table includes about 430,000 distinct CDR3 sequences, more than 30% detected once. Study-level results: About five TRBV segments (TRBV5-6, TRBV5-1 and TRBV20-1 among them) occurred more frequently in patients than in controls.

The antigens these receptors bind are not known. Specimen: blood. Receptors originate from a girl aged 2 to 9 with multiple sclerosis.

The chain recombines TRBV13 with TRBJ1-4, with D perhaps matching TRBD1 (6 bases). Looked up from germline, CDR1 is PRHDT and CDR2 is FYEKMQ (reference sequence). The CDR3 is 16 residues long. V shed 5 bases and J shed 5 bases, with 18 bases lying between them. The CDR3 DNA is TGTGCCAGCAGCGAGCCGGGAAGAGGGGGAAATGAAAAACTGTTTTTT. The encoded protein is CASSEPGRGGNEKLFF.

In this sample, this clonotype turned up a few times. Sequence at one end of the junction differs from germline and may be a read error. This chain joins TRBV7-9 and TRBJ1-1; D not resolved. The germline gives CDR1 SEHNR, CDR2 FQNEAQ (reference sequence). The CDR3 covers 12 residues. The CDR3 region is CASSFRYAETFF. The CDR3 region has the DNA TGTGCCAGCAGTTTTAGGTATGCTGAAACTTTCTTT.

This clonotype was seen only a few times. The genes are TRBV7-2 and TRBJ2-3; possibly TRBD1 for D (5 bases). Trimming shortened V by 2 bases and J by 2 bases, and 14 bases separated the two germline ends. The CDR3 spans 16 residues. The germline V gene encodes CDR1 SGHTA and CDR2 FQGNSA. CDR3 sequence (DNA): TGTGCCAGCAGCTTACGCCAGGGTCGAAACACAGATACGCAGTATTTT. Its translation is CASSLRQGRNTDTQYF.

V usage is TRBV20-1 and J usage is TRBJ2-5, with 13 bases fitting TRBD2. The CDR3 consists of 16 residues. Per germline, CDR1 DFQATT and CDR2 SNEGSKA (reference sequence). V was pared by 3 bases and J by 11 bases, with 15 bases of the junction left unmatched. DNA for the CDR3: TGCAGTGCTAGCATCGGGACTAGCGGGACCTACAATGAGCAGTACTTC. Residues: CSASIGTSGTYNEQYF.

The rearrangement uses TRBV28 and TRBJ2-5; D may be TRBD1 (6 bases). The CDR3 length is 16 residues. CDR1 and CDR2 (germline): MDHEN, SYDVKM. Trimming took off 5 bases at V and 4 bases at J, with 20 bases between the two ends. CDR3 protein: CASSLLGQGLGETQYF. DNA of the CDR3: TGTGCCAGCAGTCTGTTGGGGCAGGGGTTAGGAGAGACCCAGTACTTC.

This clonotype was counted between two and nine times. The chain recombines TRBV28 with TRBJ1-2, with 8 bases matching TRBD1. This CDR3 is built from 14 residues. In germline, CDR1 is MDHEN, CDR2 SYDVKM. V lost 2 bases and J lost 7; bases outside the gene matches: 6. This CDR3 reads CASSLKFQGAGYTF. In DNA form, the CDR3 reads TGTGCCAGCAGTTTAAAGTTTCAGGGGGCTGGCTACACCTTC.

The rearrangement joins TRBV20-1 to TRBJ2-1, with 10 nucleotides matching TRBD2. Germline trimming cut 3 bases from V and 9 bases from J; bases unmatched to any gene: 8. The CDR3 spans 14 residues. In germline, CDR1 is DFQATT, CDR2 SNEGSKA (reference sequence). The CDR3 reads CSASKAGGGPEQFF. The CDR3 coding sequence is TGCAGTGCTAGTAAAGCGGGGGGGGGACCTGAGCAGTTCTTC.

This clonotype showed up just a few times. The chain carries TRBV7-2 and TRBJ2-7, with 10 nucleotides matching TRBD2. CDR1 and CDR2 (germline): SGHTA, FQGNSA. The V segment lost 0 bases and the J segment 0 bases; nucleotides outside the gene matches: 8. CDR3 length: 18 amino acids. CDR3 DNA: TGTGCCAGCAGCTTAGCCACTAGCGGGACCTCCCTCTCCTACGAGCAGTACTTC. It encodes CASSLATSGTSLSYEQYF.

This clonotype was seen only a few times. The chain recombines TRBV12-3 or TRBV12-4 with TRBJ1-2; 8 nucleotides agree with TRBD1. The ends lost 7 bases at V and 5 bases at J; junction bases unmatched: 6. This CDR3 spans 13 amino acids. The CDR3 protein is CASTKGTGYGYTF. The CDR3 DNA sequence: TGTGCCAGCACCAAGGGGACAGGATATGGCTACACCTTC.

The chain uses TRBV9 and TRBJ2-7; possible D gene TRBD1, 5 bases. The V gene's germline CDR1 is SGDLS and CDR2 YYNGEE. The CDR3 loop spans 15 amino acids. V lost 3 bases to trimming and J lost 0 bases, with 13 bases between them. The CDR3 protein is CASSEGALDSYEQYF. In DNA, the CDR3 is TGTGCCAGCAGCGAAGGGGCCCTGGACTCCTACGAGCAGTACTTC.

This clonotype was counted a few times. J is TRBJ2-7 and V is TRBV28; unclear D gene. Germline loops: CDR1 MDHEN, CDR2 SYDVKM. The V gene lost 4 bases and the J gene lost 6 bases, with 7 bases spanning the gap. The CDR3 is 11 residues long. CDR3 loop: CASSYPSEQYF. The CDR3 DNA reads TGTGCCAGCAGTTACCCTTCCGAGCAGTACTTC.

This clonotype has only a few counts. The junction differs from germline at one of its ends, possibly a read error. The chain uses TRBV7-2 and TRBJ2-7; D is perhaps TRBD1 (8 bases). CDR1 SGHTA and CDR2 FQGNSA come from the germline V gene. This CDR3 has 15 amino acids. The CDR3 loop reads CASSLGQGGFYEQYF. CDR3 DNA sequence: TGTGCCAGCAGTTTAGGACAGGGAGGGTTCTACGAGCAGTACTTC.

This clonotype occurred many times. The chain recombines TRBV7-2 with TRBJ2-7, with D possibly called TRBD1 or TRBD2 (5 bases each). The V gene lost 1 base and the J gene lost 2 bases, with 12 bases spanning the gap. The CDR3 consists of 15 residues. Looked up from germline, CDR1 is SGHTA and CDR2 is FQGNSA. The DNA of the CDR3 is TGTGCCAGCAGCTTAGTAACAGCGGACACCTACGAGCAGTACTTC. Protein sequence: CASSLVTADTYEQYF.

V is TRBV20-1 and J is TRBJ2-6; D remains ambiguous. Trimming took 0 bases from V and 0 from J, leaving 6 bases between them. The CDR3 runs 15 residues. Germline CDR1 reads DFQATT; CDR2 reads SNEGSKA (reference sequence). The CDR3 is CSARDARSGANVLTF. In DNA, the CDR3 is TGCAGTGCTAGAGACGCCCGCTCTGGGGCCAACGTCCTGACTTTC.

The chain recombines TRBV7-2 with TRBJ2-3, with D tentatively TRBD1 or TRBD2 (6 bases each). The germline V and J ends were trimmed by 1 base and 4 bases, with 9 bases remaining between them. This CDR3 comprises 14 residues. Per the germline V gene, CDR1 is SGHTA and CDR2 is FQGNSA. The CDR3 region is CASSLVGGADTQYF. The CDR3 nucleotides read TGTGCCAGCAGCTTAGTCGGGGGCGCAGATACGCAGTATTTT.

This rearrangement joins TRBV20-1 to TRBJ2-3; D is perhaps TRBD1 (6 bases). V lost 2 bases to trimming and J lost 3 bases, with 6 bases between them. Looked up from germline, CDR1 is DFQATT and CDR2 is SNEGSKA (reference sequence). The CDR3 runs 12 residues. This CDR3 is CSARTGTDTQYF. The CDR3 DNA reads as TGCAGTGCTAGAACAGGGACAGATACGCAGTATTTT.

This clonotype has just a few counts. The chain carries TRBV5-1 and TRBJ1-2, with TRBD1 matching 7 bases. With 2 bases clipped from V and 4 bases from J, the junction kept 11 bases outside the gene matches. CDR3 length: 16 residues. Germline CDR1 SGHRS, CDR2 YFSETQ. CDR3 loop: CASSLSPTDRPYGYTF. The DNA for the CDR3 is TGCGCCAGCAGCTTATCTCCAACGGACAGGCCCTATGGCTACACCTTC.

This clonotype was observed a few times. V is TRBV29-1 and J is TRBJ2-7; 8 bases are a match to TRBD1. The length of the CDR3 is 14 residues. Germline assignment: CDR1 SQVTM and CDR2 ANQGSEA. Trimming took 5 bases from V and 2 from J; bases not matched to a gene: 8. As DNA, the CDR3 is TGCAGCGTTCTTAAGACAGGGGCGGCCTACGAGCAGTACTTC. It codes for CSVLKTGAAYEQYF.

The rearrangement links TRBV12-3 or TRBV12-4 to TRBJ2-1; 8 nucleotides agree with TRBD1. The length of the CDR3 is 14 residues. After removal of 5 bases from V and 6 bases from J, the junction contained 6 bases not matched to a gene. In DNA, the CDR3 is TGTGCCAGCAGTAAACAGGGGGTAGGCAATGAGCAGTTCTTC. Encoded protein: CASSKQGVGNEQFF.

The chain uses TRBV6-5 and TRBJ1-6; D uncertain. Germline CDR1 MNHEY, CDR2 SVGAGI. The V end lost 6 bases, the J end lost 0 bases, and 12 bases lay between the germline ends. The CDR3 has 16 amino acids. In DNA, the CDR3 is TGTGCCAGCAGCTGGACGGGAAACTCCTATAATTCACCCCTCCACTTT. This codes for CASSWTGNSYNSPLHF.

Of note for this clonotype: The CDR3 end shows no conserved phenylalanine or tryptophan, and so a read error is likely. This rearrangement joins TRBV20-1 to TRBJ2-1; a possible D gene is TRBD2 (5 bases). Germline V gene lookup returns CDR1 DFQATT and CDR2 SNEGSKA (reference sequence). The V end lost 1 base, the J end lost 5 bases, and 18 bases lay between the germline ends. This CDR3 region has 16 residues. The CDR3 is CSARALLVTEDNEQFV. The CDR3 DNA is TGCAGTGCTAGAGCCCTACTAGTTACCGAGGACAATGAGCAGTTCGTC.

Only a few counts were recorded for this clonotype. The rearrangement uses TRBV7-2 and TRBJ2-7; unclear D gene. CDR3 length: 15 residues. Germline loops: CDR1 SGHTA, CDR2 FQGNSA. Trimming removed 1 base at V and 2 bases at J, with 12 bases between. CDR3 protein: CASSLGHLGPYEQYF. In nucleotides, the CDR3 is TGTGCCAGCAGCTTAGGACACCTTGGGCCCTACGAGCAGTACTTC.

This clonotype was detected only a few times. The J gene is TRBJ2-5, the V gene TRBV20-1; possible D gene TRBD2, 5 bases. Trimming pared 4 bases from V and 1 base from J, leaving 10 bases between. The germline gives CDR1 DFQATT, CDR2 SNEGSKA (reference sequence). This CDR3 contains 13 residues. CDR3 loop: CSATDYPQETQYF. The CDR3 nucleotides read TGCAGTGCTACTGACTACCCCCAAGAGACCCAGTACTTC.

This chain joins TRBV20-1 and TRBJ2-1, with D perhaps matching TRBD1 or TRBD2 (6 bases each). The CDR3 runs to 15 residues. CDR1 is DFQATT and CDR2 is SNEGSKA in the germline V gene (reference sequence). V shed 1 base and J shed 3 bases, with 13 bases lying between them. The CDR3 region is CSARVPEGVYNEQFF. In nucleotides, the CDR3 is TGCAGTGCTAGAGTCCCGGAGGGGGTCTACAATGAGCAGTTCTTC.

The chain combines TRBV3-1 with TRBJ2-1; no definite D call. The CDR3 consists of 14 residues. Germline V gene data show CDR1 as LGHDT and CDR2 as YNNKEL (reference sequence). Trimming took off 4 bases at V and 4 bases at J, with 11 bases between the two ends. CDR3 bases: TGTGCCAGCAGCCTCCGGAGCTTTTACAATGAGCAGTTCTTC. This gives the protein CASSLRSFYNEQFF.

This chain joins TRBV3-1 and TRBJ1-2; a possible D gene is TRBD1 (6 bases). Germline CDR1 and CDR2: LGHDT and YNNKEL (reference sequence). CDR3 length equals 13 residues. Trimming left V 4 bases short and J 3 bases short, with 9 bases between. CDR3 loop: CASSPTGHYGYTF. The CDR3 nucleotides read TGTGCCAGCAGCCCGACAGGCCACTATGGCTACACCTTC.

This clonotype was detected a few times. The rearrangement uses TRBV29-1 and TRBJ2-7; D tentatively fits TRBD1 or TRBD2 (5 bases each). This CDR3 contains 13 residues. V was shortened by 7 bases and J by 3 bases, with 16 bases between the two germline ends. Per the germline V gene, CDR1 is SQVTM and CDR2 is ANQGSEA. The CDR3 nucleotides read TGCAGCGCCGCCCCCGGGGCGAGCTACGAGCAGTACTTC. It specifies CSAAPGASYEQYF.

This clonotype came up a few times. The chain joins TRBV5-1 to TRBJ2-5; the D is unclear. V was trimmed by 5 bases and J by 5 bases, leaving 10 bases between them. In germline, CDR1 is SGHRS, CDR2 YFSETQ. The CDR3 length is 12 residues. The DNA for the CDR3 is TGCGCCAGCAGGATGGGCAGGGAGACCCAGTACTTC. Amino acid sequence: CASRMGRETQYF. The full variable domain, rest sourced from reference TRBV5-1 and TRBJ2-5, is KAGVTQTPRYLIKTRGQQVTLSCSPISGHRSVSWYQQTPGQGLQFLFEYFSETQRNKGNFPGRFSGRQFSNSRSEMNVSTLELGDSALYLCASRMGRETQYFGPGTRLLVL.